The clone carrying this T cell receptor beta chain has just a few counts. The antigen is undetermined. These data originate in a study of response to subunit inactivated influenza vaccine. Findings and limits, study-wide: It was suggested by the authors that few new T cells are recruited by each seasonal influenza vaccination.

TCRdb re-called the RT-PCR reads through MiXCR, storing one row per CDR3 protein. The table lists under 200,000 distinct CDR3 sequences, less than 15% of them singletons. The data were also submitted as part of a second study, on T cells expressing NK-cell markers. As reported in that work: Synthesis of TCR beta cDNA relied on 5'RACE template switching carrying UMIs. Sorting in several experiments was restricted by an anti-gamma-delta TCR antibody to alpha-beta TCR T cells. There were a handful of donors in whom these clonotypes also led the CD3+CD56-NKG2C+ fraction.

The TCR was taken from a man aged 50 to 59 who received an inactivated influenza vaccine. The material was CD8+ T cells sorted from PBMCs, obtained 11 to 12 days after vaccination.

CDR3 in amino acids: CASSLAKEAFF. As DNA, the CDR3 is TGTGCCAGCAGCTTAGCCAAGGAAGCTTTCTTT. This rearrangement joins TRBV7-9 to TRBJ1-1; D uncertain. Trimming shortened V by 0 bases and J by 8 bases, and 4 bases separated the two germline ends. CDR1 and CDR2 from the germline V gene are SEHNR and FQNEAQ (reference sequence). The CDR3 is made up of 11 amino acids.